This T cell receptor (beta chain) was sequenced in a study of blood T cell repertoires in COVID-19. The CDR3 loop spans 14 amino acids. Trimming left V 4 bases short and J 6 bases short, with 12 bases between. Germline V lookup: CDR1 MNHEY, CDR2 SVGAGI. Using immunoSEQ multiplex PCR, the repertoire was profiled, and TCRdb retains in-frame clones only, with some absent. The sample holds about 360,000 clones, about 88% seen once. This sequence was found in a human donor in a cohort sampled during active COVID-19. The genes are TRBV6-5 and TRBJ2-2; TRBD1 might be the D (5 bases). Sequencing was done on a sample of peripheral blood. In DNA form, the CDR3 reads TGTGCCAGCAGTTTACATCCAGGGTCCGGGGAGCTGTTTTTT. This encodes CASSLHPGSGELFF.